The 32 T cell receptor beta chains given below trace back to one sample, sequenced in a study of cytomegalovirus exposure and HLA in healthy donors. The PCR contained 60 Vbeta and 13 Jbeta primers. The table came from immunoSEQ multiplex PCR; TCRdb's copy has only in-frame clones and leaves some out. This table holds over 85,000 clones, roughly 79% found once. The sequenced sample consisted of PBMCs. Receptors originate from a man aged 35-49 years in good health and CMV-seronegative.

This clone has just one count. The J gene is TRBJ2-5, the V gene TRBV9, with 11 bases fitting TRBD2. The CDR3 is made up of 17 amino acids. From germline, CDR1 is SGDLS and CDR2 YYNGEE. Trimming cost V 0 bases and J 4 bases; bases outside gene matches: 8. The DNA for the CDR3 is TGTGCCAGCAGCGTAGCGCCTAGCGGGGGGATTGTAGAGACCCAGTACTTC. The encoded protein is CASSVAPSGGIVETQYF.

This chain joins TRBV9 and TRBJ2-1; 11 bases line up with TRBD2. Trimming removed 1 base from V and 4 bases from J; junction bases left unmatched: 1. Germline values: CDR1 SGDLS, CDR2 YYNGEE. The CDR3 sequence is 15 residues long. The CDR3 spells CASSVTSGSYNEQFF. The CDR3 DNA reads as TGTGCCAGCAGCGTAACTAGCGGGAGTTACAATGAGCAGTTCTTC.

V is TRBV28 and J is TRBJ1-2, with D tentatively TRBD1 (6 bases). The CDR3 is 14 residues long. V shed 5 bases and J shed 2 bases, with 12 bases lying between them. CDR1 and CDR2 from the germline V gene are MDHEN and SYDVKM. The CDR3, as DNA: TGTGCCAGCAGTGAGCAGGGGCCCAACTATGGCTACACCTTC. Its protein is CASSEQGPNYGYTF.

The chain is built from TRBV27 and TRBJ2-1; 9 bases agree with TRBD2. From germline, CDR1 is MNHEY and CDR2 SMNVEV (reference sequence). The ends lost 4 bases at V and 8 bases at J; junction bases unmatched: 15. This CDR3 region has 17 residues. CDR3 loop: CASSSYTLAGSVDEQFF. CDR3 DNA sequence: TGTGCCAGCAGTTCGTATACGCTAGCGGGGTCAGTCGATGAGCAGTTCTTC.

The CDR3 DNA reads TGTGCCAGCAGCTTGAGGGGGGGGACCGGGGAGCTGTTTTTT. The encoded protein is CASSLRGGTGELFF. The chain combines TRBV11-2 with TRBJ2-2, with a tentative D call TRBD2 (7 bases). The CDR3 runs to 14 residues. Deletions cut 3 bases from V and 5 bases from J, with 10 bases between. Germline-derived CDR1 and CDR2 are SGHAT and FQNNGV.

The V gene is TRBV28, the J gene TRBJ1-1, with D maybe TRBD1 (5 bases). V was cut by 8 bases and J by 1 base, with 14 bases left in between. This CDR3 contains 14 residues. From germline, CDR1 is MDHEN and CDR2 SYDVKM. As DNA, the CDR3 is TGTGCCAGCCAAACGGGGGGACCGAACACTGAAGCTTTCTTT. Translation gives CASQTGGPNTEAFF.

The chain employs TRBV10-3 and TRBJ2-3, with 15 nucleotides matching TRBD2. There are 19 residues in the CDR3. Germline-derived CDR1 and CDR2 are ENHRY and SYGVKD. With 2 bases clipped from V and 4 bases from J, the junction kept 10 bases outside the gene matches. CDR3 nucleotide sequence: TGTGCCATCAGTGAGCCCCAGGGACTAGCGGGGGGCCCCGCAGATACGCAGTATTTT. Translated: CAISEPQGLAGGPADTQYF.

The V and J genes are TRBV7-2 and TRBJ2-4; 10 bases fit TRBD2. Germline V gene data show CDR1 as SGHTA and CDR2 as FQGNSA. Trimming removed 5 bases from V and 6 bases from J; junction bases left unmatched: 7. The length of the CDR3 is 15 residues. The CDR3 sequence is CASSDSGGAGNIQYF. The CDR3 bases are TGTGCCAGCAGCGACAGCGGGGGGGCCGGAAACATTCAGTACTTC.

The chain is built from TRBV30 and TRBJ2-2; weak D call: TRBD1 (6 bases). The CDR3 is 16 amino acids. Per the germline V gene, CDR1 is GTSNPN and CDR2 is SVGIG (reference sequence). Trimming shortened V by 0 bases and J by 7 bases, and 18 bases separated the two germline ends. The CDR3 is CAWSVFRTEQNGELFF. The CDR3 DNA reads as TGTGCCTGGAGTGTATTTAGGACAGAGCAAAACGGGGAGCTGTTTTTT.

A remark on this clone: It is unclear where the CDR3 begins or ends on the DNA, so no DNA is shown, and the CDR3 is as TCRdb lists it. The CDR3 reads CASSKFGGGTDTQYF. This chain links TRBV21-1 with TRBJ2-3; the table's D call of TRBD2 was not tested on the DNA. TRBV21-1 is marked as a pseudogene. The length of the CDR3 is 15 amino acids, counting both ends.

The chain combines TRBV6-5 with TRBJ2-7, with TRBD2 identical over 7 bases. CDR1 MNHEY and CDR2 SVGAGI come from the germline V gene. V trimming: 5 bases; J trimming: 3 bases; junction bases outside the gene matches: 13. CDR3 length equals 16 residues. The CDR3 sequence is CASSNFLLAENYEQYF. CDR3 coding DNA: TGTGCCAGCAGTAACTTTCTCCTAGCGGAAAACTACGAGCAGTACTTC.

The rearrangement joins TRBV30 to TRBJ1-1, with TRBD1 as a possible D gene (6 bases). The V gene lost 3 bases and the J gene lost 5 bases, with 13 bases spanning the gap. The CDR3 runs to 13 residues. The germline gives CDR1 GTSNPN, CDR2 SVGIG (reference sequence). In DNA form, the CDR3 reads TGTGCCTGGAGGTCAGGGAGGGGGACTGAAGCTTTCTTT. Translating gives CAWRSGRGTEAFF.

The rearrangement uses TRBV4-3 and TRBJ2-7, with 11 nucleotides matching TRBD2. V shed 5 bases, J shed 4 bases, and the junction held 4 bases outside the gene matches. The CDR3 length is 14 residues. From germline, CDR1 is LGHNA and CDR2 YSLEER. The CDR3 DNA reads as TGCGCCAGCAGCTCGGGACTAGCGGATTACGAGCAGTACTTC. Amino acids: CASSSGLADYEQYF.

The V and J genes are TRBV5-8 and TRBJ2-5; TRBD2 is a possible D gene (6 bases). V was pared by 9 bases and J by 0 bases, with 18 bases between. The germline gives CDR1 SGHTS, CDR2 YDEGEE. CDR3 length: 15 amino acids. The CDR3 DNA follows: TGTGCCACCCGATCGAGGGTAGCGGACCAAGAGACCCAGTACTTC. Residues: CATRSRVADQETQYF.

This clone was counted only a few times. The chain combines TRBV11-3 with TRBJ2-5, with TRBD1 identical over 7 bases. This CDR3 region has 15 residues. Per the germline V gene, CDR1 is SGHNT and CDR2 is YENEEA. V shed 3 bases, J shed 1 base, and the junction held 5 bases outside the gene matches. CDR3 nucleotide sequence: TGTGCCAGCAGCTTCTGGCCAGGGGGCCAAGAGACCCAGTACTTC. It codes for CASSFWPGGQETQYF.

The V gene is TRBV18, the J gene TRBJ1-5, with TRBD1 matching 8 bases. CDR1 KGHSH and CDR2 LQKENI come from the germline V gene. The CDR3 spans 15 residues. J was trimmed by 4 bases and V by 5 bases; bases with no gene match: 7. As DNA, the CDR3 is TGTGCCAGCTCAGCGAACACAGGGGGAAATCAGCCCCAGCATTTT. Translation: CASSANTGGNQPQHF. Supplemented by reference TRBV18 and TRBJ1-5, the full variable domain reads NAGVMQNPRHLVRRRGQEARLRCSPMKGHSHVYWYRQLPEEGLKFMVYLQKENIIDESGMPKERFSAEFPKEGPSILRIQQVVRGDSAAYFCASSANTGGNQPQHFGDGTRLSIL.

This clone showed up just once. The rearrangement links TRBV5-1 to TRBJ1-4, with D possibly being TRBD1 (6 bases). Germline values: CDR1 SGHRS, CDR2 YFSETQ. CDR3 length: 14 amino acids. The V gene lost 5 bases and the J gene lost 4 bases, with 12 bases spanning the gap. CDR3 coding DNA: TGCGCCAGCAGAGGGGGACCGATTAATGAAAAACTGTTTTTT. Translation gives CASRGGPINEKLFF.

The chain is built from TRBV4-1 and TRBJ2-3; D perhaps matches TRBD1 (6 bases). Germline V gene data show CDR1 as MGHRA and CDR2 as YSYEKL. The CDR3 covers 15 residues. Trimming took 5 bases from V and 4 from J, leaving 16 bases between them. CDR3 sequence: CASSKAAKGADTQYF. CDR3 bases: TGCGCCAGCAGCAAAGCCGCAAAGGGGGCAGATACGCAGTATTTT.

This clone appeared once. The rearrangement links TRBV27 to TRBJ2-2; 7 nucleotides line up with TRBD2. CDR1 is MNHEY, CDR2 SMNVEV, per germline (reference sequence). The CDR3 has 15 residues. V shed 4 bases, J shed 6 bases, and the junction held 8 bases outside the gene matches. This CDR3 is CASSSPFAGAGELFF. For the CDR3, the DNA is TGTGCCAGCAGTTCCCCTTTTGCGGGGGCCGGGGAGCTGTTTTTT.

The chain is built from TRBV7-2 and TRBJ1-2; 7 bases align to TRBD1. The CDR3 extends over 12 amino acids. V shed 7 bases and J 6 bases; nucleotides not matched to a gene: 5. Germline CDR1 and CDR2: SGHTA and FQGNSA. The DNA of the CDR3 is TGTGCCAGCACCGTAACAGGGGATGGCTACACCTTC. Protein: CASTVTGDGYTF.

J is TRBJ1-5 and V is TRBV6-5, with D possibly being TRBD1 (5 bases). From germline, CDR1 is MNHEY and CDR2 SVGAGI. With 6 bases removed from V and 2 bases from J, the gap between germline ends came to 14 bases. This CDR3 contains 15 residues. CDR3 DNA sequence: TGTGCCAGCAGCTGGGGCTCGGGGGGCAATCAGCCCCAGCATTTT. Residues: CASSWGSGGNQPQHF.

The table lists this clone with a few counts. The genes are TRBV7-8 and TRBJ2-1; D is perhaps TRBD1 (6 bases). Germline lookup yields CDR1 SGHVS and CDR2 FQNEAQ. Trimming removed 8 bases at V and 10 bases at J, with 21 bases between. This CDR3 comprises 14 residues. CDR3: CASLKIRDTGEQFF. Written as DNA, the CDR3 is TGTGCCAGCTTAAAGATTAGGGACACTGGAGAGCAGTTCTTC. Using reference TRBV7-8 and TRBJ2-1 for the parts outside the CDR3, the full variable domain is GAGVSQSPRYKVAKRGQDVALRCDPISGHVSLFWYQQALGQGPEFLTYFQNEAQLDKSGLPSDRFFAERPEGSVSTLKIQRTQQEDSAVYLCASLKIRDTGEQFFGPGTRLTVL.

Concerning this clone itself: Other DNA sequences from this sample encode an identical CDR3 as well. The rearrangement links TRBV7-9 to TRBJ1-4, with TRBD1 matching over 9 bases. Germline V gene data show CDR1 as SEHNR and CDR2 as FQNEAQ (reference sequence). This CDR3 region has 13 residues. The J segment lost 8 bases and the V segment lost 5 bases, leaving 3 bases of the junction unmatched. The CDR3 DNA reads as TGTGCCAGCAGCAAAGGACAGGGGGAAAAACTGTTTTTT. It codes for CASSKGQGEKLFF.

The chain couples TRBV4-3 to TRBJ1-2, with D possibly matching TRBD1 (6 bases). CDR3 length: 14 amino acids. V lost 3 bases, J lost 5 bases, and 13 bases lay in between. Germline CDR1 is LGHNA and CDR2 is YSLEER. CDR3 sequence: CASSQAGDMYGYTF. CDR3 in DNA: TGCGCCAGCAGCCAGGCAGGGGACATGTATGGCTACACCTTC.

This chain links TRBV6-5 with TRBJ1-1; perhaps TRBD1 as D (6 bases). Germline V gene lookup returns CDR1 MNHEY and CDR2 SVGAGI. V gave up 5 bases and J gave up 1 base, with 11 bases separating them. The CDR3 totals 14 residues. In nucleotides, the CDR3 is TGTGCCAGCAGTGGGGGCTACAGGAACACTGAAGCTTTCTTT. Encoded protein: CASSGGYRNTEAFF.

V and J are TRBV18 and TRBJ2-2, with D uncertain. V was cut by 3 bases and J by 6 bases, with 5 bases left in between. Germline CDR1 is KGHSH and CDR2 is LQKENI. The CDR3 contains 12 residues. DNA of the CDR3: TGTGCCAGCTCACCGTTCGCCGGGGAGCTGTTTTTT. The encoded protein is CASSPFAGELFF.

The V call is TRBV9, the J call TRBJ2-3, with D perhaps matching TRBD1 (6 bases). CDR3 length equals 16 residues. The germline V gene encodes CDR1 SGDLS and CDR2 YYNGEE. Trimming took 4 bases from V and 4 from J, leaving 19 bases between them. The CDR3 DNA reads TGTGCCAGCAGCCCAACAGGGTTCCTAGCCGCAGATACGCAGTATTTT. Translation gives CASSPTGFLAADTQYF.

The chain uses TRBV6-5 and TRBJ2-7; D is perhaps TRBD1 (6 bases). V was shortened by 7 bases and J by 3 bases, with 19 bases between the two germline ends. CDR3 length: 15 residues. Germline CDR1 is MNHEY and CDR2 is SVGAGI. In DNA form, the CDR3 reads TGTGCCAGCACCGGACGAGGAAGGGGGAACTACGAGCAGTACTTC. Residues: CASTGRGRGNYEQYF.

The CDR3 region is CASNAGAWNTEAFF. For the CDR3, the DNA is TGTGCCAGCAATGCAGGGGCCTGGAACACTGAAGCTTTCTTT. This chain links TRBV6-5 with TRBJ1-1; perhaps TRBD1 as D (6 bases). Germline V gene data show CDR1 as MNHEY and CDR2 as SVGAGI. Trimming pared 7 bases from V and 1 base from J, leaving 13 bases between. The CDR3 is made up of 14 amino acids.

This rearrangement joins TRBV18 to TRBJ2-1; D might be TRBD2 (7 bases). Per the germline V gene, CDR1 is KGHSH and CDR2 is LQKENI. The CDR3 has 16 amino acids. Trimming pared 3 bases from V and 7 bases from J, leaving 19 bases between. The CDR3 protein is CASSPLSMGGGNEQFF. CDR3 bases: TGTGCCAGCTCACCTCTGTCTATGGGAGGGGGTAATGAGCAGTTCTTC.

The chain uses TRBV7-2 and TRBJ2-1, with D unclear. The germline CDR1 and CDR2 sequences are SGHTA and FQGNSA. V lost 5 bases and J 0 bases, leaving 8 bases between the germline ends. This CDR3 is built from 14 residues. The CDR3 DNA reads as TGTGCCAGCAGCCCACTACGCTCCTACAATGAGCAGTTCTTC. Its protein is CASSPLRSYNEQFF.

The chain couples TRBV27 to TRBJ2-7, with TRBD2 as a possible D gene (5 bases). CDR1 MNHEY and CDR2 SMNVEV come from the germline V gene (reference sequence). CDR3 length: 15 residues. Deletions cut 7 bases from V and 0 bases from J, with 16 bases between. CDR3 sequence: CASTRTLKNSYEQYF. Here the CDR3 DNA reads TGTGCCAGCACCCGGACTCTCAAAAACTCCTACGAGCAGTACTTC.